Below, 12 T cell receptor beta chains from the same sample are listed, as sequenced in a study of T cell responses to AZD1222 COVID-19 vaccine (dated by TCRdb to about 2021). The library relied on the immunoSEQ multiplex PCR assay. Imported from immuneACCESS, the table was reduced by TCRdb to in-frame sequences with V and J called. These copies leave out some clones; in studies compared against another copy, an unresolved V gene accounts for under half, and the cause of the remainder is not known. The sample has about 180,000 clones on record, 90% of them singletons. The top ten constitute 2.5% to 3% of the sample. This specimen's time point label, per the study, means: baseline before first vaccination. The sequencing here drew on peripheral blood, taken on day 0 of AZD1222 vaccination. Source of these receptors: an adult in good health.

This clone was observed once. The chain is built from TRBV7-2 and TRBJ2-7, with D hard to call. Trimming left V 4 bases short and J 3 bases short, with 10 bases between. The CDR3 is made up of 13 amino acids. From germline, CDR1 is SGHTA and CDR2 FQGNSA. CDR3 protein: CASSSHFVYEQYF. The CDR3 DNA reads as TGTGCCAGCAGCTCCCATTTCGTCTACGAGCAGTACTTC.

This rearrangement joins TRBV27 to TRBJ1-1; the D gene is possibly TRBD1 (6 bases). The CDR3 is 15 amino acids. V shed 5 bases and J shed 11 bases, with 24 bases lying between them. In germline, CDR1 is MNHEY, CDR2 SMNVEV (reference sequence). CDR3 in amino acids: CASSRPGGAGRHAFF. CDR3 nucleotide sequence: TGTGCCAGCAGTCGTCCGGGGGGGGCGGGGAGGCATGCTTTCTTT.

The V call is TRBV27, the J call TRBJ1-1, with D tentatively TRBD1 (5 bases). The CDR3 has 17 residues. Germline CDR1 and CDR2: MNHEY and SMNVEV (reference sequence). V was cut by 3 bases and J by 3 bases, with 20 bases left in between. In DNA form, the CDR3 reads TGTGCCAGCAGTTTTGATAAGGGTGGGGGGTCGGACACTGAAGCTTTCTTT. It encodes CASSFDKGGGSDTEAFF.

The chain has TRBV19 and TRBJ1-5; tentative D call: TRBD1 (6 bases). The germline V gene encodes CDR1 LNHDA and CDR2 SQIVND (reference sequence). V dropped 5 bases and J dropped 0 bases, with 20 bases sitting between them. The CDR3 is made up of 18 amino acids. The CDR3 spells CASSSGAPGAGSNQPQHF. The CDR3 region has the DNA TGTGCCAGTAGTTCAGGGGCACCAGGGGCAGGTAGCAATCAGCCCCAGCATTTT.

V gene TRBV19 combines with J gene TRBJ2-5; 7 bases match TRBD2. This CDR3 contains 16 residues. Germline V gene sequence: CDR1 LNHDA, CDR2 SQIVND (reference sequence). V lost 3 bases, J lost 0 bases, and 7 bases stayed unmatched. DNA for the CDR3: TGTGCCAGTAGTATTGGGAGCGGGGTCCACCAAGAGACCCAGTACTTC. Translation gives CASSIGSGVHQETQYF.

The chain has TRBV6-5 and TRBJ2-3, with a weak D call TRBD2 (6 bases). V lost 0 bases and J lost 0, with 7 bases in between. This CDR3 spans 15 amino acids. The germline V gene encodes CDR1 MNHEY and CDR2 SVGAGI. As DNA, the CDR3 is TGTGCCAGCAGTTACTCGGCGGGAAGCACAGATACGCAGTATTTT. Translation gives CASSYSAGSTDTQYF.

The chain uses TRBV12-5 and TRBJ1-2; no clear D gene. This CDR3 contains 15 residues. Trimming removed 0 bases at V and 7 bases at J, with 15 bases between. Germline V gene sequence: CDR1 LGHNT, CDR2 FRNRAP. The CDR3 is CASGLVSLGFPGYTF. The CDR3 coding sequence is TGTGCTAGTGGTTTGGTATCTTTGGGTTTTCCTGGCTACACCTTC.

The chain links TRBV6-1 to TRBJ2-1; D not resolved. V was cut by 1 base and J by 9 bases, with 10 bases left in between. CDR1 and CDR2 (germline): MNHNS, SASEGT. The CDR3 extends over 13 amino acids. The CDR3 nucleotides read TGTGCCAGCAGTGAAGGTGGGCTAGTTGAGCAGTTCTTC. Translated, it gives CASSEGGLVEQFF.

The chain links TRBV10-3 to TRBJ2-5, with a weak D call TRBD1 (6 bases). V was clipped by 4 bases and J by 5 bases, with 11 bases between them. The CDR3 extends over 13 amino acids. Germline V gene data show CDR1 as ENHRY and CDR2 as SYGVKD. This CDR3 reads CAISGTVGETQYF. CDR3 DNA: TGTGCCATCAGTGGGACAGTCGGCGAGACCCAGTACTTC.

The chain combines TRBV7-8 with TRBJ1-6; D might be TRBD1 (6 bases). The CDR3 contains 14 residues. CDR1 and CDR2 (germline): SGHVS, FQNEAQ. V was shortened by 5 bases and J by 5 bases, with 10 bases between the two germline ends. CDR3 region: CASSRDRNNSPLHF. The CDR3 DNA is TGTGCCAGCAGCCGAGACAGGAATAATTCACCCCTCCACTTT.

V gene TRBV4-3 combines with J gene TRBJ2-1, with a weak D call TRBD1 (6 bases). The length of the CDR3 is 15 residues. Germline V gene lookup returns CDR1 LGHNA and CDR2 YSLEER. The V end lost 0 bases, the J end lost 7 bases, and 13 bases lay between the germline ends. The CDR3 region is CASSQERLGGNEQFF. The CDR3 DNA follows: TGCGCCAGCAGCCAAGAGCGGCTAGGGGGAAATGAGCAGTTCTTC.

This clone was observed once. CDR3 in amino acids: CASSPNGAARYYEQYF. The CDR3, as DNA: TGTGCCAGCAGCCCCAACGGGGCGGCCAGGTACTACGAGCAGTACTTC. This chain links TRBV3-1 (or the pseudogene TRBV3-2) with TRBJ2-7; the D call may be TRBD1 or TRBD2 (5 bases each). With 4 bases removed from V and 3 bases from J, the gap between germline ends came to 19 bases. The CDR3 loop spans 16 amino acids. Germline-derived CDR1 and CDR2 are LGHDT and YNNKEL (reference sequence).